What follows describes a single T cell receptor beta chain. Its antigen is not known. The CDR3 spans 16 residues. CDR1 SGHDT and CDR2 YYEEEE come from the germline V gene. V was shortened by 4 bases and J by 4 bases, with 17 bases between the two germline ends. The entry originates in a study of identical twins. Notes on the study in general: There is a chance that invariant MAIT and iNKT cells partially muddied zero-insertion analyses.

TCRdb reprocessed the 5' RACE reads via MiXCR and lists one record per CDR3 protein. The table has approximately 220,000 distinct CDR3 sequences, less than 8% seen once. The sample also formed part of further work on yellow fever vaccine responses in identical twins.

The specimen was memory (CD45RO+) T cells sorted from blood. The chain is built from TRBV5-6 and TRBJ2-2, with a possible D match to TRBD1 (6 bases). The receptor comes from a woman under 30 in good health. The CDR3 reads CASSLGQTTLTGELFF. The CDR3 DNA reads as TGTGCCAGCAGCCTAGGACAGACTACGCTCACCGGGGAGCTGTTTTTT. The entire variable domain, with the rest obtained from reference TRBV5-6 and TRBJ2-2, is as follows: DAGVTQSPTHLIKTRGQQVTLRCSPKSGHDTVSWYQQALGQGPQFIFQYYEEEERQRGNFPDRFSGHQFPNYSSELNVNALLLGDSALYLCASSLGQTTLTGELFFGEGSRLTVL.